The clone carrying this TCR beta chain was picked up many times. Its antigen is still unknown. This entry comes from a study of identical twins. Broader study findings: Fewer insertions marked abundant cord blood beta clonotypes; young adult naive trended weakly, memory not at all. Partial confounding of zero-insertion analyses by invariant MAIT and iNKT cells was possible.

Using its own MiXCR run on the 5' RACE reads, TCRdb lists one record per CDR3 protein. Of hundreds of thousands of distinct CDR3 sequences listed, around 6% were seen once; the top ten hold 1.5% to 2%. There are 14 residues in the CDR3. In germline, CDR1 is DFQATT, CDR2 SNEGSKA (reference sequence). V shed 5 bases and J shed 7 bases, with 18 bases lying between them. This clonotype was obtained from a man aged 18 to 30 in good health. The sequenced material came from naive T cells sorted from blood. V is TRBV20-1 and J is TRBJ1-5; perhaps TRBD1 as D (6 bases). CDR3 sequence: CSAGAGTSAQPQHF. CDR3 nucleotide sequence: TGCAGTGCTGGGGCCGGGACATCGGCACAGCCCCAGCATTTT.